These 10 T cell receptor beta chains came from one sample sequenced in a study of blood T cell repertoires in COVID-19. Data came from immunoSEQ multiplex PCR; TCRdb stores just in-frame clones and leaves some out. The sample records almost 200,000 clones, 85% to 90% being singletons. Sequencing input: peripheral blood. Receptors were obtained from a woman in her 70s with acute or convalescent COVID-19.

This clone was seen once. This chain uses TRBV7-2 with TRBJ2-5, with 11 nucleotides matching TRBD2. Germline CDR1 is SGHTA and CDR2 is FQGNSA. The CDR3 covers 14 residues. J lost 7 bases, V lost 1 base, and 2 bases had no gene match. CDR3 sequence: CASSLGTSGGTQYF. The CDR3 bases are TGTGCCAGCAGCTTAGGCACTAGCGGGGGGACCCAGTACTTC.

V gene TRBV29-1 combines with J gene TRBJ2-5; D is perhaps TRBD1 (7 bases). Germline V gene lookup returns CDR1 SQVTM and CDR2 ANQGSEA. This CDR3 comprises 13 residues. Trimming pared 6 bases from V and 5 bases from J, leaving 16 bases between. CDR3 bases: TGCAGCGTGGGACAGAAAGGAGGGGAGACCCAGTACTTC. This translates into CSVGQKGGETQYF.

The chain uses TRBV18 and TRBJ1-5; possibly TRBD1 for D (5 bases). The CDR3 totals 16 residues. Trimming stripped 3 bases from V and 2 bases from J, with 14 bases between. Germline loops: CDR1 KGHSH, CDR2 LQKENI. The CDR3 sequence is CASSPSMTVGNQPQHF. Written as DNA, the CDR3 is TGTGCCAGCTCACCCTCGATGACAGTCGGCAATCAGCCCCAGCATTTT.

The DNA of the CDR3 is TGTGCCAGCAACGGACAGCTCTCCTACGAGCAGTACTTC. It codes for CASNGQLSYEQYF. This rearrangement joins TRBV2 to TRBJ2-7, with D perhaps matching TRBD1 (6 bases). This CDR3 has 13 residues. Trimming shortened V by 7 bases and J by 0 bases, and 10 bases separated the two germline ends. Germline CDR1 reads SNHLY; CDR2 reads FYNNEI.

V usage is TRBV2 and J usage is TRBJ2-1; 12 bases map to TRBD2. V gave up 6 bases and J gave up 11 bases; unmatched junction bases: 11. The CDR3 loop spans 15 amino acids. Germline CDR1 SNHLY, CDR2 FYNNEI. As DNA, the CDR3 is TGTGCCAGCAGGACCCTAGCGGGGGGGTCCCGCCAGCAGTTCTTC. It yields the protein CASRTLAGGSRQQFF.

The J gene is TRBJ2-1, the V gene TRBV5-1; 10 bases align to TRBD1. The junction had 8 bases not matched to a gene; V was cut back by 4 bases and J by 7 bases. Germline V CDR1 and CDR2: SGHRS, YFSETQ. There are 15 residues in the CDR3. The CDR3 reads CASSTPGQGWNEQFF. The CDR3 DNA reads as TGCGCCAGCAGCACACCGGGACAGGGGTGGAATGAGCAGTTCTTC.

This clone came up a few times. The chain carries TRBV2 and TRBJ1-5; TRBD1 aligns across 7 bases. The trim removed 8 bases at V and 3 bases at J, leaving 4 bases unmatched. Germline CDR1 SNHLY, CDR2 FYNNEI. The CDR3 loop spans 13 amino acids. Here the CDR3 DNA reads TGTGCCAGCCAGGGACAGCTCAATCAGCCCCAGCATTTT. Encoded protein: CASQGQLNQPQHF.

The rearrangement links TRBV19 to TRBJ1-2; D is perhaps TRBD1 (6 bases). V gave up 7 bases and J gave up 4 bases, with 19 bases separating them. Germline loops: CDR1 LNHDA, CDR2 SQIVND (reference sequence). The CDR3 totals 15 residues. CDR3 amino acids: CASTDGQNRGYGYTF. For the CDR3, the DNA is TGTGCCAGTACAGACGGACAGAATCGAGGCTATGGCTACACCTTC.

To note about this clone: Distinct nucleotide sequences in the sample also encode this CDR3. V usage is TRBV18 and J usage is TRBJ2-5; no definite D call. The CDR3 is 13 residues long. Germline CDR1 is KGHSH and CDR2 is LQKENI. Trimming left V 0 bases short and J 4 bases short, with 6 bases between. The CDR3 region is CASSPPPGETQYF. The CDR3 nucleotides are TGTGCCAGCTCACCACCCCCGGGAGAGACCCAGTACTTC.

The rearrangement links TRBV5-1 to TRBJ1-2; 9 bases are shared with TRBD1. The J segment lost 7 bases and the V segment lost 0 bases, leaving 7 bases of the junction unmatched. Germline V CDR1 and CDR2: SGHRS, YFSETQ. This CDR3 spans 15 amino acids. The CDR3 DNA is TGCGCCAGCAGCTTGGCCCTACAGGGGGCTATTGGCTACACCTTC. Protein: CASSLALQGAIGYTF.